This is a list of T cell receptor beta chains from one sample in a study of OX40 agonist ivuxolimab in advanced cancers. The table came from immunoSEQ multiplex PCR; TCRdb's copy has only in-frame clones and leaves some out. The sample yields about 50,000 clones, around nine tenths seen once. The specimen was CD4+ or CD8+ T cells sorted from blood, collected in a trial of the OX40 agonist ivuxolimab. These receptor sequences come from an adult with an advanced solid tumor such as melanoma, head and neck, liver or kidney cancer. Each CDR3 is given with its conserved first and last residue. Each record gives: D gene, clone size, J gene, V gene, CDR3 protein, CDR3 DNA. D genes are given only for firm matches. The listing skips clone size in some rows; elsewhere it reads once, few, many or a size class.

>.|.|TRBJ2-2|TRBV14
CASSQTGAGELFF
TGTGCCAGCAGCCAAACGGGGGCCGGGGAGCTGTTTTTT
>.|.|TRBJ2-7|TRBV15
CATSYDWPRASYEQYF
TGTGCCACCAGTTACGATTGGCCGAGGGCCTCCTACGAGCAGTACTTC
>.|.|TRBJ2-7|TRBV19
CASSWTESSYEQYF
TGTGCCAGTAGTTGGACGGAGAGCTCCTACGAGCAGTACTTC
>.|medium-sized|TRBJ1-2|TRBV14
CASSQGLTYGYTF
TGTGCCAGCAGCCAAGGTCTAACCTATGGCTACACCTTC
>.|few|TRBJ1-2|TRBV4-2
CASSQVVGSAGYTF
TGTGCCAGCAGCCAAGTTGTGGGGTCGGCTGGCTACACCTTC
>.|.|TRBJ1-2|TRBV21-1
CASSNHGTGGYGYTF
TGTGCCAGCAGCAACCACGGGACAGGGGGGTATGGCTACACCTTC
>.|.|TRBJ2-7|TRBV6-6
CASSYSSSYEQYF
TGTGCCAGCAGTTACTCGAGCTCCTACGAGCAGTACTTC
>.|.|TRBJ1-3|TRBV11-2
CASSLGGETSGNTIYF
TGTGCCAGCAGCTTAGGCGGAGAAACCTCTGGAAACACCATATATTTT
>.|.|TRBJ1-5|TRBV19
CASSPLVSYSNQPQHF
TGTGCCAGTAGCCCATTGGTATCTTATAGCAATCAGCCCCAGCATTTT
>TRBD2|.|TRBJ2-5|TRBV11-2
CASRQMRLAGTETQYF
TGTGCCAGCAGACAGATGAGACTAGCGGGTACGGAGACCCAGTACTTC
>.|few|TRBJ2-4|TRBV6-5
CASSYVGISDIQYF
TGTGCCAGCAGTTACGTGGGGATTTCGGACATTCAGTACTTC
>TRBD2|.|TRBJ2-1|TRBV28
CASSSPSGVSSYNEQFF
TGTGCCAGCAGTTCCCCTAGCGGGGTTTCCTCCTACAATGAGCAGTTCTTC
>TRBD1|.|TRBJ2-1|TRBV10-1
CASSESGTVNEQFF
TGCGCCAGCAGTGAGTCTGGGACAGTCAATGAGCAGTTCTTC
>.|.|TRBJ2-6|TRBV7-9
CASSHDSGANVLTF
TGTGCCAGCAGCCACGACTCTGGGGCCAACGTCCTGACTTTC
>TRBD1|.|TRBJ1-1|TRBV6-5
CASSYQGEIFF
TGTGCCAGCAGTTATCAGGGGGAGATTTTCTTT
>.|.|TRBJ2-7|TRBV28
CASSLNEQYF
TGTGCCAGCAGTTTAAACGAGCAGTACTTC
>.|once|TRBJ2-3|TRBV7-9
CASSLEEIPDTQYF
TGTGCCAGCAGCTTAGAGGAGATTCCAGATACGCAGTATTTT
>TRBD2|.|TRBJ2-3|TRBV28
CASSLTRDYTDTQYF
TGTGCCAGCAGTTTAACCCGGGACTACACAGATACGCAGTATTTT
>TRBD2|.|TRBJ2-3|TRBV7-9
CAPARISGVADTQYF
TGTGCCCCCGCCCGGATTAGCGGGGTTGCAGATACGCAGTATTTT
>.|.|TRBJ1-2|TRBV4-1
CASSQENGGSGYTF
TGCGCCAGCAGCCAAGAAAATGGGGGCAGTGGCTACACCTTC
>TRBD1|.|TRBJ2-1|TRBV4-1
CASSQGTGGYEQFF
TGCGCCAGCAGCCAGGGGACAGGGGGATATGAGCAGTTCTTC
>TRBD1|.|TRBJ1-2|TRBV5-5
CASSFTGDGYTF
TGTGCCAGCAGCTTTACAGGGGATGGCTACACCTTC
>.|once|TRBJ2-3|TRBV6-5
CASSYSKGGLYTQYF
TGTGCCAGCAGTTACTCGAAGGGCGGGTTGTATACGCAGTATTTT
>.|.|TRBJ1-4|TRBV7-9
CASSVDGLGRKLFF
TGTGCCAGCAGCGTTGACGGGCTCGGGCGAAAACTGTTTTTT
>.|.|TRBJ1-5|TRBV25-1
CASGGGWSNQPQHF
TGTGCCAGCGGGGGGGGTTGGAGCAATCAGCCCCAGCATTTT
>TRBD1|.|TRBJ1-5|TRBV19
CASKGQGNQPQHF
TGTGCCAGTAAGGGACAGGGGAATCAGCCCCAGCATTTT
>TRBD2|.|TRBJ2-5|TRBV13
CASSWRLAGAAETQYF
TGTGCCAGCAGCTGGAGACTAGCGGGGGCAGCAGAGACCCAGTACTTC
>.|few|TRBJ1-1|TRBV4-1
CASSQEAGGGTEAFF
TGCGCCAGCAGCCAAGAAGCGGGAGGAGGCACTGAAGCTTTCTTT
>.|.|TRBJ1-6|TRBV6-1
CASSETGGSLRYSPLHF
TGTGCCAGCAGTGAAACAGGAGGAAGCTTAAGATATTCACCCCTCCACTTT
>.|.|TRBJ1-3|TRBV27
CASYYGNTIYF
TGTGCCAGCTACTATGGAAACACCATATATTTT
>.|.|TRBJ2-5|TRBV28
CASSLPDPWAQYF
TGTGCCAGCAGTTTACCCGACCCTTGGGCCCAGTACTTC
>.|.|TRBJ2-7|TRBV30
CAWSVTGPYSYEQYF
TGTGCCTGGAGTGTAACAGGGCCATATTCCTACGAGCAGTACTTC
>TRBD1|.|TRBJ2-3|TRBV2
CASSGTGAPTDTQYF
TGTGCCAGCAGCGGAACAGGGGCCCCCACAGATACGCAGTATTTT
>.|.|TRBJ1-2|TRBV19
CASSIATVGEKYGYTF
TGTGCCAGTAGTATAGCGACGGTGGGGGAGAAGTATGGCTACACCTTC
>.|.|TRBJ1-1|TRBV5-5
CASSLGFYTEAFF
TGTGCCAGCAGCTTGGGCTTCTACACTGAAGCTTTCTTT
>.|.|TRBJ2-1|TRBV6-5
CASSRGASNEQFF
TGTGCCAGCAGCCGAGGGGCCTCCAATGAGCAGTTCTTC
>.|few|TRBJ1-1|TRBV9
CASSEANLEAFF
TGTGCCAGCAGTGAAGCGAACCTTGAAGCTTTCTTT
>.|once|TRBJ1-1|TRBV7-7
CASSPGPRGPRLTEAFF
TGTGCTAGCAGCCCAGGTCCCAGGGGCCCAAGGTTGACTGAAGCTTTCTTT
>.|.|TRBJ1-5|TRBV27
CASSFRVNQPQHF
TGTGCCAGCAGTTTCAGGGTAAATCAGCCCCAGCATTTT
>.|.|TRBJ1-5|TRBV28
CASSPHMTADYSNQPQHF
TGTGCCAGCAGTCCCCACATGACAGCCGACTATAGCAATCAGCCCCAGCATTTT
>.|.|TRBJ1-1|TRBV27
CASRPGGYTEAFF
TGTGCCAGCAGACCTGGGGGCTACACTGAAGCTTTCTTT
>TRBD1|once|TRBJ1-2|TRBV7-4
CASSLVVWRQGDVNYGYTF
TGTGCCAGCAGCTTAGTGGTCTGGAGGCAGGGGGACGTTAACTATGGCTACACCTTC
>.|.|TRBJ1-4|TRBV18
CASSPSGVNEKLFF
TGTGCCAGCTCACCGTCGGGGGTTAATGAAAAACTGTTTTTT
>.|.|TRBJ2-2|TRBV28
CASSQRRGGQGYTGELFF
TGTGCCAGCAGTCAGCGGAGGGGTGGTCAGGGATACACCGGGGAGCTGTTTTTT
>.|.|TRBJ2-3|TRBV9
CASSVEDRPFFTDTQYF
TGTGCCAGCAGCGTAGAGGACCGCCCTTTTTTCACAGATACGCAGTATTTT
>TRBD1|.|TRBJ2-7|TRBV6-4
CASNYPGQGAHEQYF
TGTGCCAGCAACTATCCGGGACAGGGGGCCCACGAGCAGTACTTC
>TRBD1|.|TRBJ2-3|TRBV27
CASGTADTDTQYF
TGTGCCAGCGGGACAGCAGACACAGATACGCAGTATTTT